A selection of T cell receptor beta chains follows, all from one sample in a study of Graves' ophthalmopathy and Graves' hyperthyroidism. TCRdb re-derived calls from the multiplex PCR reads in MiXCR, one entry per CDR3 protein. The repertoire has a few hundred thousand distinct CDR3 sequences, 35% to 45% of them found once; the top ten carry 3.5% to 5%. The sequencing sample was made of peripheral blood or thyroid tissue (not recorded which). The receptors here all came from an adult man with Graves' hyperthyroidism. CDR3s include the opening cysteine and the closing phenylalanine or tryptophan. D genes are given only for firm matches. A row's size may be missing; if present it is once, few, many or a size class.

abundance: -
j_gene: TRBJ1-1
v_gene: TRBV12-3/TRBV12-4
d_gene: -
CDR3nt: TGTGCCAGCAGCCGCCTCAGGGTGCTGTCGGACACTGAAGCTTTCTTT
CDR3aa: CASSRLRVLSDTEAFF

abundance: many
j_gene: TRBJ2-3
v_gene: TRBV24-1
d_gene: -
CDR3nt: TGTGCCACCAGTGACCGGACGGCTGGCACAGATACGCAGTATTTT
CDR3aa: CATSDRTAGTDTQYF

abundance: many
j_gene: TRBJ1-1
v_gene: TRBV19
d_gene: -
CDR3nt: TGTGCCAGTATTAAGACGAACACTGAAGCTTTCTTT
CDR3aa: CASIKTNTEAFF

abundance: -
j_gene: TRBJ2-2
v_gene: TRBV10-3
d_gene: -
CDR3nt: TGTGCCATCAGTGAGTTGCAGGACGGGGACACCGGGGAGCTGTTTTTT
CDR3aa: CAISELQDGDTGELFF

abundance: -
j_gene: TRBJ1-4
v_gene: TRBV20-1
d_gene: -
CDR3nt: TGCAGTGCTAGACCCGTTGGGCCGGGGCTTAATGAAAAACTGTTTTTT
CDR3aa: CSARPVGPGLNEKLFF

abundance: many
j_gene: TRBJ1-2
v_gene: TRBV2
d_gene: -
CDR3nt: TGTGCCAGCAGTGCGCCACAATATCCAGATAGAGGCTACACCTTC
CDR3aa: CASSAPQYPDRGYTF

abundance: -
j_gene: TRBJ2-5
v_gene: TRBV7-9
d_gene: TRBD1
CDR3nt: TGTGCCAGCAGCTCGGGACAGGGGGGGACCCAGTACTTC
CDR3aa: CASSSGQGGTQYF

abundance: many
j_gene: TRBJ2-7
v_gene: TRBV19
d_gene: -
CDR3nt: TGTGCCAGTAGTGGCTTTGACAGGTCCCACGAGCAGTACTTC
CDR3aa: CASSGFDRSHEQYF

abundance: few
j_gene: TRBJ2-3
v_gene: TRBV20-1
d_gene: -
CDR3nt: TGCAGTGCTAGAGGAAAATCGGGTCCGCAGTATTTT
CDR3aa: CSARGKSGPQYF

abundance: -
j_gene: TRBJ2-1
v_gene: TRBV2
d_gene: TRBD2
CDR3nt: TGTGCCAGCAGCGAACTAGCGGGAGGCAGCAATGAGCAGTTCTTC
CDR3aa: CASSELAGGSNEQFF

abundance: few
j_gene: TRBJ1-1
v_gene: TRBV2
d_gene: TRBD1
CDR3nt: TGTGCCAGCAGTGGACAGGGAGTCGGCACTGAAGCTTTCTTT
CDR3aa: CASSGQGVGTEAFF

abundance: -
j_gene: TRBJ1-1
v_gene: TRBV5-4
d_gene: -
CDR3nt: TGTGCCAGCAGCTTTGAGTTGGGGTCTGAGGGAGACACTGAAGCTTTCTTT
CDR3aa: CASSFELGSEGDTEAFF

abundance: -
j_gene: TRBJ2-5
v_gene: TRBV24-1
d_gene: TRBD1
CDR3nt: TGTGCCACGGAGCTGACGGACAGGGACCAAGAGACCCAGTACTTC
CDR3aa: CATELTDRDQETQYF

abundance: many
j_gene: TRBJ2-5
v_gene: TRBV15
d_gene: -
CDR3nt: TGTGCCACCAGCAGAGATGGGGGGGCTTTGGAGACCCAGTACTTC
CDR3aa: CATSRDGGALETQYF

abundance: many
j_gene: TRBJ1-6
v_gene: TRBV12-3/TRBV12-4
d_gene: TRBD1
CDR3nt: TGTGCCAGCAGTTCGACAGGGGGCGCGGATTCACCCCTCCACTTT
CDR3aa: CASSSTGGADSPLHF

abundance: -
j_gene: TRBJ1-1
v_gene: TRBV5-1
d_gene: -
CDR3nt: TGCGCCAGCAGCCGACGGGTTGAAAACACTGAAGCTTTCTTT
CDR3aa: CASSRRVENTEAFF

abundance: many
j_gene: TRBJ1-5
v_gene: TRBV14
d_gene: -
CDR3nt: TGTGCCAGCAGCCAGGAAGGGTGGGGAGGCAATCAGCCCCAGCATTTT
CDR3aa: CASSQEGWGGNQPQHF

abundance: many
j_gene: TRBJ2-7
v_gene: TRBV19
d_gene: TRBD1
CDR3nt: TGTGCCAGTAGTATCGGGACAGGGGGAAGGTACGAGCAGTACTTC
CDR3aa: CASSIGTGGRYEQYF

abundance: -
j_gene: TRBJ2-7
v_gene: TRBV19
d_gene: -
CDR3nt: TGTGCCAGCAGCCGACAGGTGAGCGAGCAGTACTTC
CDR3aa: CASSRQVSEQYF

abundance: many
j_gene: TRBJ2-5
v_gene: TRBV7-8
d_gene: TRBD2
CDR3nt: TGTGCCAGCAGCTTGTATACGGGAGGTACGGAGACCCAGTACTTC
CDR3aa: CASSLYTGGTETQYF

abundance: few
j_gene: TRBJ1-3
v_gene: TRBV5-1
d_gene: TRBD1
CDR3nt: TGCGCCAGCAGCTCAGGCTGGGACAGCCGCTCGTTCGGCACCATATATTTT
CDR3aa: CASSSGWDSRSFGTIYF

abundance: many
j_gene: TRBJ1-1
v_gene: TRBV27
d_gene: -
CDR3nt: TGTGCCAGCAGGGGGGTGACTGAAGCTTTCTTT
CDR3aa: CASRGVTEAFF

abundance: many
j_gene: TRBJ2-7
v_gene: TRBV14
d_gene: -
CDR3nt: TGTGCCAGCAGCCAAGATGGGGGAGGCCCCTACGAGCAGTACTTC
CDR3aa: CASSQDGGGPYEQYF

abundance: -
j_gene: TRBJ2-1
v_gene: TRBV10-1
d_gene: TRBD1
CDR3nt: TGCGCCAGCAGTGATTACGGGACAGGGGTCTTGGGTGAGCAGTTCTTC
CDR3aa: CASSDYGTGVLGEQFF

abundance: few
j_gene: TRBJ2-7
v_gene: TRBV28
d_gene: TRBD1
CDR3nt: TGTGCCAGCAGCAGGATAGGGACAGGGGGCTACGAGCAGTACTTC
CDR3aa: CASSRIGTGGYEQYF

abundance: many
j_gene: TRBJ1-1
v_gene: TRBV9
d_gene: -
CDR3nt: TGTGCCAGCAGCGTAGGTGGCAGGAACACTGAAGCTTTCTTT
CDR3aa: CASSVGGRNTEAFF

abundance: -
j_gene: TRBJ1-1
v_gene: TRBV10-3
d_gene: TRBD1
CDR3nt: TGTGCCATCAAACCGGGACAGGGAGGGACTGAAGCTTTCTTT
CDR3aa: CAIKPGQGGTEAFF

abundance: -
j_gene: TRBJ1-5
v_gene: TRBV20-1
d_gene: TRBD1
CDR3nt: TGCAGTGCTCGAAGGACAGGGTCCCGCTATCAGCCCCAGCATTTT
CDR3aa: CSARRTGSRYQPQHF

abundance: many
j_gene: TRBJ1-3
v_gene: TRBV10-3
d_gene: -
CDR3nt: TGTGCCATCAGAACAGGGACTGGAAACACCATATATTTT
CDR3aa: CAIRTGTGNTIYF

abundance: -
j_gene: TRBJ2-3
v_gene: TRBV2
d_gene: -
CDR3nt: TGTGCCAGCAGCCAGGGGCTCGGCACAGATACGCAGTATTTT
CDR3aa: CASSQGLGTDTQYF

abundance: many
j_gene: TRBJ1-5
v_gene: TRBV7-2
d_gene: -
CDR3nt: TGTGCCAGCAGCTTAGAGGTGTATAGCAATCAGCCCCAGCATTTT
CDR3aa: CASSLEVYSNQPQHF

abundance: many
j_gene: TRBJ1-1
v_gene: TRBV12-3/TRBV12-4
d_gene: -
CDR3nt: TGTGCCAGCAGTTTAGTGGTGCAGAACACTGAAGCTTTCTTT
CDR3aa: CASSLVVQNTEAFF

abundance: -
j_gene: TRBJ1-1
v_gene: TRBV24-1
d_gene: -
CDR3nt: TGTGCCACCAGTGAACCCCCTTACACGGAAGCTTTCTTT
CDR3aa: CATSEPPYTEAFF

abundance: -
j_gene: TRBJ1-2
v_gene: TRBV2
d_gene: TRBD1
CDR3nt: TGTGCCAGCAGTGAAAGGGACAGGGGGGACTATGGCTACACCTTC
CDR3aa: CASSERDRGDYGYTF

abundance: -
j_gene: TRBJ1-3
v_gene: TRBV29-1
d_gene: -
CDR3nt: TGCAGCGTACAAGGGGGTGAAAACACCATATATTTT
CDR3aa: CSVQGGENTIYF

abundance: few
j_gene: TRBJ1-5
v_gene: TRBV5-1
d_gene: -
CDR3nt: TGCGCCACCGTGATGGGCAAGGATTATAGCAATCAGCCCCAGCATTTT
CDR3aa: CATVMGKDYSNQPQHF

abundance: many
j_gene: TRBJ2-7
v_gene: TRBV7-8
d_gene: -
CDR3nt: TGTGCCAGCAGCTTAGGACCCTCAGGCGTCAGGGGATACGAGCAGTACTTC
CDR3aa: CASSLGPSGVRGYEQYF

abundance: many
j_gene: TRBJ2-5
v_gene: TRBV29-1
d_gene: -
CDR3nt: TGCAGCGTTGACAGGGTAAAGGGAGAGACCCAGTACTTC
CDR3aa: CSVDRVKGETQYF

abundance: -
j_gene: TRBJ2-1
v_gene: TRBV5-1
d_gene: -
CDR3nt: TGTGCCAGCAGCCCCACCCGCGATCACAATGAGCAGTTCTTC
CDR3aa: CASSPTRDHNEQFF

abundance: -
j_gene: TRBJ2-1
v_gene: TRBV29-1
d_gene: TRBD2
CDR3nt: TGCAGCGTTGAAGCTTCGGCTAGCGGGAGGATCTACAATGAGCAGTTCTTC
CDR3aa: CSVEASASGRIYNEQFF

abundance: -
j_gene: TRBJ2-5
v_gene: TRBV25-1
d_gene: -
CDR3nt: TGTGCCAGCAGTGACCCCCGTTTGGGAGAGACCCAGTACTTC
CDR3aa: CASSDPRLGETQYF